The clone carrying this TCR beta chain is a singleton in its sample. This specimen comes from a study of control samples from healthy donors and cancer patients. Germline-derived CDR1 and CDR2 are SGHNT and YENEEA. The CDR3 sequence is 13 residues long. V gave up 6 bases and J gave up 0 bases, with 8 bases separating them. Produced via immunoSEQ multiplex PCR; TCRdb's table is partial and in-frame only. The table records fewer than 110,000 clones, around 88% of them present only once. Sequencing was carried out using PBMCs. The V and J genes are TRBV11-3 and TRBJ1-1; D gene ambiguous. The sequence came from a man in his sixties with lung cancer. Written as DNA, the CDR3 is TGTGCCAGCAGAACGACGGTGAACACTGAAGCTTTCTTT. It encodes CASRTTVNTEAFF.